This record covers a single T cell receptor (beta chain). The antigen is not known. Sequencing was performed with immunoSEQ multiplex PCR; in TCRdb, only in-frame clones are kept and a portion is missing. The sample yields 1,500 to 2,000 clones, approximately 33% seen once. The V and J ends lost 2 bases and 1 base respectively, with 18 bases between them. CDR1 is SGHDN, CDR2 FVKESK, per germline. The CDR3 consists of 18 residues. This entry comes from a study of T cells in localized non-small cell lung cancer. Study observations and caveats: Exceeding tumor, uninvolved adjacent lung had the highest T cell clonality. Adjacent lung held a median 57 of the top 100 tumor clones. Greater T cell density in blood accompanied longer overall survival.

The receptor's source is a male donor aged 60 or over with stage I squamous cell lung carcinoma. This specimen was lung tumor tissue, taken before any cancer treatment. The chain employs TRBV14 and TRBJ2-1; tentatively, D is TRBD2 (7 bases). The CDR3 protein is CASSQLVGGLNSYNEQFF. CDR3 nucleotides: TGTGCCAGCAGCCAATTGGTGGGGGGGCTTAATTCCTACAATGAGCAGTTCTTC.